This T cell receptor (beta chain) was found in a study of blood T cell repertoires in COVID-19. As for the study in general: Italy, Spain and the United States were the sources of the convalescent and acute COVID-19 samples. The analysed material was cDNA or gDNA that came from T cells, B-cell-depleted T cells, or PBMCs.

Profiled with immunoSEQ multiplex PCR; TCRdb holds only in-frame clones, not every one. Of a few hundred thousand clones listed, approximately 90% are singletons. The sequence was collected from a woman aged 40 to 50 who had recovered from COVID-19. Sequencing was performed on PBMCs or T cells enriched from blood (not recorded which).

In nucleotides, the CDR3 is TGTGCCAGCAGCTCGATTAGCGGGGGATCTTACACCGGGGAGCTGTTTTTT. Translating it yields CASSSISGGSYTGELFF. V gene TRBV7-8 combines with J gene TRBJ2-2, with 9 bases lining up with TRBD2. The CDR3 covers 17 residues. The germline gives CDR1 SGHVS, CDR2 FQNEAQ. Losses at the gene ends were 4 bases for V and 3 bases for J; bases not matched to a gene: 9.